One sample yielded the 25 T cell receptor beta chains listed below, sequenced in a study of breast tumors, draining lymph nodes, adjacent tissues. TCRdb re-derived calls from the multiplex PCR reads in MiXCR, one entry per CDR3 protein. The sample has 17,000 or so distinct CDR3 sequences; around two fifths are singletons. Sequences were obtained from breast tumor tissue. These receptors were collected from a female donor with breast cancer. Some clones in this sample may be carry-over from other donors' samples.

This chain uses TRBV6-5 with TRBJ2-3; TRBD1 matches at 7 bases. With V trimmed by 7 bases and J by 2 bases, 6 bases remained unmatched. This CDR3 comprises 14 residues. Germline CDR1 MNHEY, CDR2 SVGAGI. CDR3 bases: TGTGCCAGCAAAATCGGGACAGCCACAGATACGCAGTATTTT. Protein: CASKIGTATDTQYF.

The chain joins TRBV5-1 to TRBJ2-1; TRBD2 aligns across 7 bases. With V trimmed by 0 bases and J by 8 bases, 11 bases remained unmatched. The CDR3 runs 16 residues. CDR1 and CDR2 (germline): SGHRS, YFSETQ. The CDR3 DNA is TGCGCCAGCAGCTTGGGACACCGGGAGGAGGGTGATGAGCAGTTCTTC. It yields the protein CASSLGHREEGDEQFF.

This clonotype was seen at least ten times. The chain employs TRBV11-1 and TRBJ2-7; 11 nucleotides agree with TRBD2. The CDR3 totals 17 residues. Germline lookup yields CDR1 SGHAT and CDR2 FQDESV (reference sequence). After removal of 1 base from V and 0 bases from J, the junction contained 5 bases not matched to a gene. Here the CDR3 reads CASSLGGGLAASYEQYF. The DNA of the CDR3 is TGTGCCAGCAGCTTAGGGGGGGGACTAGCGGCCTCCTACGAGCAGTACTTC. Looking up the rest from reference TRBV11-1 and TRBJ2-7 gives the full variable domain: EAEVAQSPRYKITEKSQAVAFWCDPISGHATLYWYRQILGQGPELLVQFQDESVVDDSQLPKDRFSAERLKGVDSTLKIQPAELGDSAMYLCASSLGGGLAASYEQYFGPGTRLTVT.

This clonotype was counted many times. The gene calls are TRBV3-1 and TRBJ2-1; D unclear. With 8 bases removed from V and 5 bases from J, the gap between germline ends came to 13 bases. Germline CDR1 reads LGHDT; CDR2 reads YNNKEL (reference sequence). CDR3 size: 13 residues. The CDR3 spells CASRVSPHNEQFF. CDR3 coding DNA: TGTGCCAGCCGGGTTTCCCCCCACAATGAGCAGTTCTTC.

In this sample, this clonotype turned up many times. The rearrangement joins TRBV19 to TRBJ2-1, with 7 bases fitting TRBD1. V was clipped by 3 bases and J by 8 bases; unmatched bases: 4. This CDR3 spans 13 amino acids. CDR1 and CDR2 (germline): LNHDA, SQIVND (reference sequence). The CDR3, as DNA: TGTGCCAGTAGTATCCGAGGACAGGATGAGCAGTTCTTC. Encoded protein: CASSIRGQDEQFF.

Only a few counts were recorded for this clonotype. The DNA of the CDR3 is TGTGCCAGCAGCTTTGGGACAACCAATGAAGCTTTCTTT. Residues: CASSFGTTNEAFF. J is TRBJ1-1 and V is TRBV12-3 or TRBV12-4; a possible D gene is TRBD1 (6 bases). V was shortened by 6 bases and J by 7 bases, with 15 bases between the two germline ends. The CDR3 runs to 13 residues.

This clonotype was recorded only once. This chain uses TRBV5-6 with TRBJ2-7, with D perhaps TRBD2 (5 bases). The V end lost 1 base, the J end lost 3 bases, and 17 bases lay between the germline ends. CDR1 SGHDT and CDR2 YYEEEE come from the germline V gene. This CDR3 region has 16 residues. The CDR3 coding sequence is TGTGCCAGCAGCTTGACCAGGAGCACCGGGGACTACGAGCAGTACTTC. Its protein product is CASSLTRSTGDYEQYF.

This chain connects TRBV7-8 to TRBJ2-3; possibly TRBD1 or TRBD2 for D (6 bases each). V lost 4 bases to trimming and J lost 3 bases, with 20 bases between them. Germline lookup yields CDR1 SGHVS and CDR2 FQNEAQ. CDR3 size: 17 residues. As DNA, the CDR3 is TGTGCCAGCAGCTCCGGGGGCCGAGTACTCGGAACAGATACGCAGTATTTT. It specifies CASSSGGRVLGTDTQYF.

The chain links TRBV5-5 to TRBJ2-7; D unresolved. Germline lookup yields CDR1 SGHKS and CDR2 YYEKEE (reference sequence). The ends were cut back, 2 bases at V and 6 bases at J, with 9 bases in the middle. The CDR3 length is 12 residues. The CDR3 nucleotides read TGTGCCAGCAGCTTTAGGGCCCCCGAGCAGTACTTC. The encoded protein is CASSFRAPEQYF.

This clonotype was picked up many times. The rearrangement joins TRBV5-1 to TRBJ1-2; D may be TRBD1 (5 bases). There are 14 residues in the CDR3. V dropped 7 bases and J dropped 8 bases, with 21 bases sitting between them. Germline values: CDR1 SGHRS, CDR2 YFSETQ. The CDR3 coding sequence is TGCGCCAGCTCCCTGGGGGGAGAAGCACTCGGCTACACCTTC. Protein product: CASSLGGEALGYTF.

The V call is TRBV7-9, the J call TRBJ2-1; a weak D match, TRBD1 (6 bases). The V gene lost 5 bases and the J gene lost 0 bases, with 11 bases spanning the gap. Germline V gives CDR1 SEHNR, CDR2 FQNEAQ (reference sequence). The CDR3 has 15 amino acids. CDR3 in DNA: TGTGCCAGCAGCGGCATGGACAGCTCCTACAATGAGCAGTTCTTC. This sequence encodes CASSGMDSSYNEQFF.

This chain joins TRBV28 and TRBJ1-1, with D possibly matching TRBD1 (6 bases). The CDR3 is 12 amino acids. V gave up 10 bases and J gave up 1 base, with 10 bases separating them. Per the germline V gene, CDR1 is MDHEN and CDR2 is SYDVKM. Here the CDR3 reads CAIKQGNTEAFF. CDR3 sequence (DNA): TGTGCCATAAAACAGGGGAACACTGAAGCTTTCTTT. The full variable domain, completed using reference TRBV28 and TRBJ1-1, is DVKVTQSSRYLVKRTGEKVFLECVQDMDHENMFWYRQDPGLGLRLIYFSYDVKMKEKGDIPEGYSVSREKKERFSLILESASTNQTSMYLCAIKQGNTEAFFGQGTRLTVV.

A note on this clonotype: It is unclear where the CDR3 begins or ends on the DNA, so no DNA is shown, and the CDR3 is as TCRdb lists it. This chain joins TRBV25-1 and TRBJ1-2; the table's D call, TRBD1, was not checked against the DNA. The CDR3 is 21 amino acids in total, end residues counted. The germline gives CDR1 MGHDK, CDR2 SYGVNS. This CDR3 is CASSRSYNEQFFGPGLLGYTF.

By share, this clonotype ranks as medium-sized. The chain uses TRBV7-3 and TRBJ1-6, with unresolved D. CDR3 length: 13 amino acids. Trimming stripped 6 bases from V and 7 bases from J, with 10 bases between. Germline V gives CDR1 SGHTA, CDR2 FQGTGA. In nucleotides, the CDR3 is TGTGCCAGCAGAGCCTTTGACAATTCACCCCTCCACTTT. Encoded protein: CASRAFDNSPLHF.

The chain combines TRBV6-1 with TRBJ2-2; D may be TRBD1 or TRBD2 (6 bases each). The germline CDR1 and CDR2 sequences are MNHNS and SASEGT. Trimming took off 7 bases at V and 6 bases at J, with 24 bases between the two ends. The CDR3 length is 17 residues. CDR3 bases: TGTGCCAGCACCCACAGGGCCAGCGGGTCTTCGGCCGGGGAGCTGTTTTTT. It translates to CASTHRASGSSAGELFF.

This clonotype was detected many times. This CDR3 is CASSPMIAGPDTGELFF. In nucleotides, the CDR3 is TGTGCCAGCAGTCCTATGATAGCGGGACCGGACACCGGGGAGCTGTTTTTT. The chain is built from TRBV9 and TRBJ2-2; the match to TRBD2 covers 8 bases. From germline, CDR1 is SGDLS and CDR2 YYNGEE. The CDR3 sequence is 17 residues long. The ends lost 5 bases at V and 3 bases at J; junction bases unmatched: 12.

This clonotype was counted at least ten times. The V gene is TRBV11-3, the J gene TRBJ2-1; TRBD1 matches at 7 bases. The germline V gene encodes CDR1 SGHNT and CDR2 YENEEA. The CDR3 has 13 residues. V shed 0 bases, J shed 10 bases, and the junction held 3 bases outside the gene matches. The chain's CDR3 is CASSLETGQEQFF. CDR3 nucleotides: TGTGCCAGCAGCTTAGAGACAGGGCAAGAGCAGTTCTTC.

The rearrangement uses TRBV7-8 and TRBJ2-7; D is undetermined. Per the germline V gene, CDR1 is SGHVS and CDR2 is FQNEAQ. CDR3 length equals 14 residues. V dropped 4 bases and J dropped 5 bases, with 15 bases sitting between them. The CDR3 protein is CASSSPPHRNEQYV. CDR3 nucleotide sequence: TGTGCCAGCAGCTCCCCACCTCATCGGAACGAGCAGTACGTC.

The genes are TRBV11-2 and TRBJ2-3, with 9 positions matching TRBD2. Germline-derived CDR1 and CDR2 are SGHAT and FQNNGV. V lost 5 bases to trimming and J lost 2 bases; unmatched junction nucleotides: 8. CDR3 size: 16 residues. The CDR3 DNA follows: TGTGCCAGCAGCCAACGACTAGCGGACCTCACAGATACGCAGTATTTT. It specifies CASSQRLADLTDTQYF.

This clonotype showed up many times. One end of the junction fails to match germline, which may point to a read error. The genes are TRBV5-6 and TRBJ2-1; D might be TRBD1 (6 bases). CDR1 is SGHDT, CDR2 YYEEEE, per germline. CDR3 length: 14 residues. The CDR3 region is CAGSWGPGYNEQFF. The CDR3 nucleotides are TGTGCCGGCAGCTGGGGGCCAGGGTACAATGAGCAGTTCTTC.

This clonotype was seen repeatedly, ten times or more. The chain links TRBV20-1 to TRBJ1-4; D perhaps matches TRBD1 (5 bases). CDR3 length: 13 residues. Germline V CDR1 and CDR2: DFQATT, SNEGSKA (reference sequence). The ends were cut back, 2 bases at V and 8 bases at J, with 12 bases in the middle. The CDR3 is CSARWAGLEKLFF. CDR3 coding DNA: TGCAGTGCTAGATGGGCAGGGCTCGAAAAACTGTTTTTT.

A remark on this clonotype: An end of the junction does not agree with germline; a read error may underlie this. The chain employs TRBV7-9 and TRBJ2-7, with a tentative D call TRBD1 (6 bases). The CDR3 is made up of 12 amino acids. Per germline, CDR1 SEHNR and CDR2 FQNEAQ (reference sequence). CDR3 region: CAGSIQGDERYF. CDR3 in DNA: TGTGCCGGCAGCATACAGGGTGACGAGCGGTACTTC.

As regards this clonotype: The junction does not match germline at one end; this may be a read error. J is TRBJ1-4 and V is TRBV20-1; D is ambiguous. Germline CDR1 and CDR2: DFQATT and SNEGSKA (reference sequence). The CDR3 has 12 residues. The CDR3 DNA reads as TGCAGTGCTAGAGAAGGGAGGGAAAAACCGTTTTTT. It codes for CSAREGREKPFF.

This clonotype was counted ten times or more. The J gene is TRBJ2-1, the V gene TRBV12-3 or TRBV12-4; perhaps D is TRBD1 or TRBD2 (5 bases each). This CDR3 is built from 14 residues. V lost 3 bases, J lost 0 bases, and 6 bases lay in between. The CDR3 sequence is CASSFGGSYNEQFF. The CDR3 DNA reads TGTGCCAGCAGTTTTGGGGGCTCCTACAATGAGCAGTTCTTC.

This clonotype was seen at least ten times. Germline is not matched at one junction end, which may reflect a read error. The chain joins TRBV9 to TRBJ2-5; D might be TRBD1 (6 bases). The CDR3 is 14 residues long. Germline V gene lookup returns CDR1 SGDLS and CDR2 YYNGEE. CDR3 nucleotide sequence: TGTGCCAGCAGCCGAGGACAGAACCAAGAGACCCAGTCCTTC. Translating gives CASSRGQNQETQSF.